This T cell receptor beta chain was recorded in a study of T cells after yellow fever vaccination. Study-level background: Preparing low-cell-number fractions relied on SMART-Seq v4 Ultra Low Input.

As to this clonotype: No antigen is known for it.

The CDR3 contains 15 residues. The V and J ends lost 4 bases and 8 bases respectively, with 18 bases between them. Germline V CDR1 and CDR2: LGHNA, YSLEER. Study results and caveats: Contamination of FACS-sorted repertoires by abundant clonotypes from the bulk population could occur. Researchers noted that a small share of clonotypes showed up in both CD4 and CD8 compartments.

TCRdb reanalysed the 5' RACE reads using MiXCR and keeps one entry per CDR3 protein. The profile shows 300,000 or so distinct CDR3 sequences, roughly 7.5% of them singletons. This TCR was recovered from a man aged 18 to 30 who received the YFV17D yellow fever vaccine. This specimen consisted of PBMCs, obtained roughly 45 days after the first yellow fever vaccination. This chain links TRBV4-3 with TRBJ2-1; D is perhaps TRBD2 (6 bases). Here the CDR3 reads CASSPILGGGHEQFF. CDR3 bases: TGCGCCAGCAGCCCCATTCTTGGGGGAGGACATGAGCAGTTCTTC.